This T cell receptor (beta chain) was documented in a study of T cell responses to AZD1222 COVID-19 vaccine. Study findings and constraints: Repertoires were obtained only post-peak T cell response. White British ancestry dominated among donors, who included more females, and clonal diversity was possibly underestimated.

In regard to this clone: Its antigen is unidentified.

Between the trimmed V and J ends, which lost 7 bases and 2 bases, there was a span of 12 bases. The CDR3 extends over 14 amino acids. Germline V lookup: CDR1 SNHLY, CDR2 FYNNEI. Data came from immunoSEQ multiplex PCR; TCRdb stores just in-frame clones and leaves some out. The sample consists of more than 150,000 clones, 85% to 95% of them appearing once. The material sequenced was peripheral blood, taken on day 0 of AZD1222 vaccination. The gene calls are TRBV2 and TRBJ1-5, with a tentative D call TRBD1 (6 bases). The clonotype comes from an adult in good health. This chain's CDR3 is CASKAGAGNQPQHF. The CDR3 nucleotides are TGTGCCAGCAAAGCGGGGGCTGGCAATCAGCCCCAGCATTTT. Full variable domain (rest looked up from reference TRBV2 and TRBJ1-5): EPEVTQTPSHQVTQMGQEVILRCVPISNHLYFYWYRQILGQKVEFLVSFYNNEISEKSEIFDDQFSVERPDGSNFTLKIRSTKLEDSAMYFCASKAGAGNQPQHFGDGTRLSIL.